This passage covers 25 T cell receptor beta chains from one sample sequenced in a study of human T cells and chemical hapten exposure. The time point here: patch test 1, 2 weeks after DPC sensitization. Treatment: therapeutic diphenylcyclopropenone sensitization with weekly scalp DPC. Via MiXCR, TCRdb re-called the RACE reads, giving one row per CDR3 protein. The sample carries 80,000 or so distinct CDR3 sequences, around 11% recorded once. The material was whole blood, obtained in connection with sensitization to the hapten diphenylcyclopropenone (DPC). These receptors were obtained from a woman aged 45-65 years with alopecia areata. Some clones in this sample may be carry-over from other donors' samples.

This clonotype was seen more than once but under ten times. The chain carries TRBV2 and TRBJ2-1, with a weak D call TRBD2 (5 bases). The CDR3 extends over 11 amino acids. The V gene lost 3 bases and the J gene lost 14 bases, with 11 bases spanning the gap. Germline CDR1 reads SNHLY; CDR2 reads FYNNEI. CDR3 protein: CASSEDLREFF. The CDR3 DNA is TGTGCCAGCAGTGAGGACTTGAGGGAGTTCTTC.

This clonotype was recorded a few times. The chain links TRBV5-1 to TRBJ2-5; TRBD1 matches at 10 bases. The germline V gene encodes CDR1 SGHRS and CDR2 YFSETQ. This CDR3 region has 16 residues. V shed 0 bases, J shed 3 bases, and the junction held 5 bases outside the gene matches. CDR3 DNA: TGCGCCAGCAGCTTGGCCACCGGGACAGGGGAAGAGACCCAGTACTTC. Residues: CASSLATGTGEETQYF.

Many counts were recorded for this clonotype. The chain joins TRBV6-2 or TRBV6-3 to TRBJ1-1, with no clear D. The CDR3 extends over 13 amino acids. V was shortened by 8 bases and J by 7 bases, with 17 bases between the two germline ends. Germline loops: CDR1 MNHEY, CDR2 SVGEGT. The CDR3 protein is CASLALTELEAFF. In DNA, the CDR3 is TGTGCCAGCCTCGCCCTAACAGAGCTTGAAGCTTTCTTT.

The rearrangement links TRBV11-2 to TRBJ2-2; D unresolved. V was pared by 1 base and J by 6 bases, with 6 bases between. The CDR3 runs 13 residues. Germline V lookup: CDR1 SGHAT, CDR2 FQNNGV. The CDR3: CASSLVGSGELFF. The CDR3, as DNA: TGTGCCAGCAGCTTAGTAGGATCCGGGGAGCTGTTTTTT.

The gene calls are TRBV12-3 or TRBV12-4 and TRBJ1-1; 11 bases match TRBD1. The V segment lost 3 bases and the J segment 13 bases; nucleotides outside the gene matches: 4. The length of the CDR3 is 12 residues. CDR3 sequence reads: CASSLGQGGLFF. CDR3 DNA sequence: TGTGCCAGCAGTTTGGGACAGGGGGGCCTTTTCTTT.

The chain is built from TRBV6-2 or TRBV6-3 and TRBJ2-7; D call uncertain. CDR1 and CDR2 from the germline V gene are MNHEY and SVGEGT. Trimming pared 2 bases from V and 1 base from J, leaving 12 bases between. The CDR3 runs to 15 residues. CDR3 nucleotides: TGTGCCAGCAGTTACCCACGGCTAGATTCCTACGAGCAGTACTTC. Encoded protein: CASSYPRLDSYEQYF.

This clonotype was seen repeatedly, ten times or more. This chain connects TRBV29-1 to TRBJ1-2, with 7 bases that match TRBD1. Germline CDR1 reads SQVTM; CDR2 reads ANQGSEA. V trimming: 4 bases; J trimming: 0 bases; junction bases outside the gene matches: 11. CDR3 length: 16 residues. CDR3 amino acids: CSVARGQTVTNYGYTF. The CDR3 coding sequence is TGCAGCGTTGCCCGGGGACAGACCGTAACTAACTATGGCTACACCTTC.

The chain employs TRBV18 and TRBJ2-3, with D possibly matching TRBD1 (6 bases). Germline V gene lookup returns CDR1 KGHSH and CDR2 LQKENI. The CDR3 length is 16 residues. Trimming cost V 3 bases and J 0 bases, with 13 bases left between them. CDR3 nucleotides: TGTGCCAGCTCACCCACCCCGAGGGGGAGCACAGATACGCAGTATTTT. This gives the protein CASSPTPRGSTDTQYF.

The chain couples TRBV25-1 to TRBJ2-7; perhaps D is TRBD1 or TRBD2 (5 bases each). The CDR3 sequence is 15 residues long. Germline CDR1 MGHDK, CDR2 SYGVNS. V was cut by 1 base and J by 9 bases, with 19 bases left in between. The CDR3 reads CASSESQGAFLGQYF. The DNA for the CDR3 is TGTGCCAGCAGTGAATCGCAGGGAGCCTTCCTCGGGCAGTACTTC.

DNA for the CDR3: TGTGCCACCCTGGGGGTTGTATCCTACAATGAGCAGTTCTTC. It yields the protein CATLGVVSYNEQFF. The gene calls are TRBV28 and TRBJ2-1; D may match TRBD1 or TRBD2 (5 bases each). The CDR3 totals 14 residues. V lost 10 bases, J lost 1 base, and 14 bases lay in between. CDR1 MDHEN and CDR2 SYDVKM come from the germline V gene.

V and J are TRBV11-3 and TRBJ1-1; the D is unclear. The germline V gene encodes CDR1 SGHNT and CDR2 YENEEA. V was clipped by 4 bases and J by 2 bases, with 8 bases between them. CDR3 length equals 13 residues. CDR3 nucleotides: TGTGCCAGCAGCTCGCAAGCAAACACTGAAGCTTTCTTT. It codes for CASSSQANTEAFF. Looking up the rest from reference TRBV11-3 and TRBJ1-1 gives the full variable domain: EAGVVQSPRYKIIEKKQPVAFWCNPISGHNTLYWYLQNLGQGPELLIRYENEEAVDDSQLPKDRFSAERLKGVDSTLKIQPAELGDSAVYLCASSSQANTEAFFGQGTRLTVV.

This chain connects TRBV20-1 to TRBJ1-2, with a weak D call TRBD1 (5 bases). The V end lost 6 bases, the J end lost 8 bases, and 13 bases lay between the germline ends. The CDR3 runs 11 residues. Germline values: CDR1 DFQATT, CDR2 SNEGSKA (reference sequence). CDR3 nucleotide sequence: TGCAGTGCGCCGGCTCAGGGAGGCTACACCTTC. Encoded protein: CSAPAQGGYTF.

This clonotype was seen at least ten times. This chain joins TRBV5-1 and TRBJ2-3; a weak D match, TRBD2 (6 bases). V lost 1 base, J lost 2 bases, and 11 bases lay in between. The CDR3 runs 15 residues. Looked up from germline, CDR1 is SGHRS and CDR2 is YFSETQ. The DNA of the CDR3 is TGCGCCAGCAGCTTGTGGGACTCTCCCACAGATACGCAGTATTTT. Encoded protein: CASSLWDSPTDTQYF.

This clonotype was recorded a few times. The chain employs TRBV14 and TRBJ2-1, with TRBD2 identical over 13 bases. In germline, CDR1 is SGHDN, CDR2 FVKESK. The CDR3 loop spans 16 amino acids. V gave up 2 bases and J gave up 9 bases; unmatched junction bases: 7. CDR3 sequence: CASSQTTSGRAGEQFF. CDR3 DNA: TGTGCCAGCAGCCAAACTACTAGCGGGAGGGCCGGTGAGCAGTTCTTC.

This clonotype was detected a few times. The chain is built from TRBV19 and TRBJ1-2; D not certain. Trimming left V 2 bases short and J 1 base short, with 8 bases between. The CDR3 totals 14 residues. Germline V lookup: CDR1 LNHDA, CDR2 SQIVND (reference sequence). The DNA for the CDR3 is TGTGCCAGTAGTATATTCCGGCTTAACTATGGCTACACCTTC. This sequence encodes CASSIFRLNYGYTF.

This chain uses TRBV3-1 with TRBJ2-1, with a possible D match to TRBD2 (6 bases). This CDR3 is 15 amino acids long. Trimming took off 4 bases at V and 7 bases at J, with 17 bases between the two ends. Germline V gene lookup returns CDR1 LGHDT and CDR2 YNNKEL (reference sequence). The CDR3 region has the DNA TGTGCCAGCAGCCTTCGGCGGGGTGGATTGAATGAGCAGTTCTTC. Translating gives CASSLRRGGLNEQFF.

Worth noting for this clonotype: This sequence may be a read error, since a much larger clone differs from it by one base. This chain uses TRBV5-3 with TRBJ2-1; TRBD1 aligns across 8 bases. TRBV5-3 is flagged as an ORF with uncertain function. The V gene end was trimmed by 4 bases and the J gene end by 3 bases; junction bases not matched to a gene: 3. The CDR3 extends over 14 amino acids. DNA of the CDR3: TGTGCCAGAAGCCCGGGACAGGTCTACAATGAGCAGTTCTTC. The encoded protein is CARSPGQVYNEQFF.

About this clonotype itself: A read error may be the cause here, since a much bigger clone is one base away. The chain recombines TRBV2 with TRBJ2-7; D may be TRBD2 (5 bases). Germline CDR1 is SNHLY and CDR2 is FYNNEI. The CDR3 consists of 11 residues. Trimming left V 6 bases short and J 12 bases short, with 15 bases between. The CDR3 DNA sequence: TGTGCCAGCAGGGAAATAGGCGGGCTGTACTTC. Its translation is CASREIGGLYF. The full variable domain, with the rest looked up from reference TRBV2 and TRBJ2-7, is EPEVTQTPSHQVTQMGQEVILRCVPISNHLYFYWYRQILGQKVEFLVSFYNNEISEKSEIFDDQFSVERPDGSNFTLKIRSTKLEDSAMYFCASREIGGLYFGPGTRLTVT.

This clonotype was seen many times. The CDR3 nucleotides are TGCAGCGTTGGCGATGGGGGACCTCGCCAGTTCTTC. Translating gives CSVGDGGPRQFF. The chain combines TRBV29-1 with TRBJ2-1; D could derive from TRBD1 or TRBD2 (5 bases each). Germline V gives CDR1 SQVTM, CDR2 ANQGSEA. This CDR3 is built from 12 residues. Trimming pared 4 bases from V and 13 bases from J, leaving 17 bases between.

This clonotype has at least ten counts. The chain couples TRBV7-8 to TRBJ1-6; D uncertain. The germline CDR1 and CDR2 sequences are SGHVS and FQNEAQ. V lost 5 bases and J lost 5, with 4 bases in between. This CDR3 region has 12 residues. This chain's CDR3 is CASSPDNSPLHF. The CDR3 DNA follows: TGTGCCAGCAGCCCTGATAATTCACCCCTCCACTTT. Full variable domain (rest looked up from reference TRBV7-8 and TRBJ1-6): GAGVSQSPRYKVAKRGQDVALRCDPISGHVSLFWYQQALGQGPEFLTYFQNEAQLDKSGLPSDRFFAERPEGSVSTLKIQRTQQEDSAVYLCASSPDNSPLHFGNGTRLTVT.

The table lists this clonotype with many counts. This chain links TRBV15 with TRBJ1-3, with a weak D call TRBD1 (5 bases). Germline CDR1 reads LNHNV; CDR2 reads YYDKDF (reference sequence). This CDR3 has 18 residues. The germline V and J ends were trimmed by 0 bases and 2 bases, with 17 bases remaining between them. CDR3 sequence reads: CATSRDVPGGYPGNTIYF. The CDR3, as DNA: TGTGCCACCAGCAGAGACGTACCCGGGGGATACCCTGGAAACACCATATATTTT.

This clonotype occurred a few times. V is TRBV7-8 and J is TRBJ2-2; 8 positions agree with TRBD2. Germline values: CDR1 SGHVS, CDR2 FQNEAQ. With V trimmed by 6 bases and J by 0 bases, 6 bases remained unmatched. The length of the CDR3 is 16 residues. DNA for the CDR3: TGTGCCAGCAGTCCGACGGGACTAGCGAACACCGGGGAGCTGTTTTTT. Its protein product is CASSPTGLANTGELFF.

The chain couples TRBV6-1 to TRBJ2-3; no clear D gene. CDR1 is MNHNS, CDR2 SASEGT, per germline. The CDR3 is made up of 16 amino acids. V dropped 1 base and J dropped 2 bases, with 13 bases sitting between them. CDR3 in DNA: TGTGCCAGCAGTGAAGGGGGTTCCTCGACCACAGATACGCAGTATTTT. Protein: CASSEGGSSTTDTQYF.

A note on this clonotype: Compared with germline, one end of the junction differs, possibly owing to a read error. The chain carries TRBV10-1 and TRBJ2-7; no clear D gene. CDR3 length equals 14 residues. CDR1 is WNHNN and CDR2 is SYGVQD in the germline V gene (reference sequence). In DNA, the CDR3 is TGCGCCAGCAGGATACAGAGGCTCTCCCACGAGCAGTACTTC. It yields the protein CASRIQRLSHEQYF.

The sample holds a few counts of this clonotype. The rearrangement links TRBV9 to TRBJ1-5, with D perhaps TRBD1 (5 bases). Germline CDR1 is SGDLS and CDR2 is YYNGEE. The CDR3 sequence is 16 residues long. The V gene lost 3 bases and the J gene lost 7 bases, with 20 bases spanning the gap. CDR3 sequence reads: CASSAAGEGRGQPQHF. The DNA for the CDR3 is TGTGCCAGCAGCGCCGCCGGAGAGGGGCGGGGGCAGCCCCAGCATTTT.